What follows is one T cell receptor beta chain and its context. Its antigen is currently unknown. Germline V CDR1 and CDR2: LNHDA, SQIVND (reference sequence). Trimming took 5 bases from V and 6 from J, leaving 21 bases between them. The length of the CDR3 is 16 residues. Subsequent to a culture period of about nine days, CD4+ T cells were isolated. The person's infection with SARS-CoV-2, confirmed by PCR, took place between March and December 2020. Either the BNT162b2 or mRNA-1273 vaccine was given to participants in two doses. The data originate from a study of vaccination effects on CD4 cells after COVID-19. Study conclusions and caveats: In convalescent patients, vaccine-induced clones largely differed from infection-induced clones.

Sequencing used immunoSEQ multiplex PCR; TCRdb keeps in-frame clones, though not all of them. Among 35,000 to 45,000 clones, just over 75% were seen once, and the ten largest hold 3.6%. This specimen was CD4+ T cells from PBMCs cultured without peptide, taken after COVID-19 vaccination. This sequence was found in a human donor who had a prior SARS-CoV-2 infection. V is TRBV19 and J is TRBJ2-3, with a possible D match to TRBD2 (5 bases). The DNA for the CDR3 is TGTGCCAGTAGTTTCGCGGGCCAGGCAAAGCGGGATACGCAGTATTTT. The encoded protein is CASSFAGQAKRDTQYF.